Here is one T cell receptor (beta chain) with its context. Its target is not known. The time point here: week 11, during vaccination. The vaccine gave 300 ug of a 20-mer mutant IDH1 peptide subcutaneously per dose. Here immunoSEQ multiplex PCR was the method, and the copy in TCRdb shows in-frame clones only, minus some. The sample includes roughly 120,000 clones, just under 80% of them seen just once. The data stem from a study of a mutant IDH1 vaccine in newly diagnosed glioma. Study as a whole: The study started vaccination 4-6 weeks after radiotherapy alone, or with temozolomide cycles.

The input for sequencing was PBMCs, taken from a glioma patient whose treatment included an IDH1 peptide vaccine. The receptor was derived from a man aged 40-49 years with glioma.

In DNA, the CDR3 is TGTGCCAGCAGTTTATCTTTCAGGGATGGAAACACCATATATTTT. As protein: CASSLSFRDGNTIYF. V and J are TRBV27 and TRBJ1-3, with a possible D match to TRBD1 (5 bases). V dropped 0 bases and J dropped 3 bases, with 9 bases sitting between them. The germline CDR1 and CDR2 sequences are MNHEY and SMNVEV (reference sequence). The CDR3 sequence is 15 residues long.